This TCR beta chain was captured by sequencing in a study of CD8+ T cells in alopecia areata. Points from the study as a whole: Treatment with tofacitinib significantly lowered scalp clonality and reduced expanded CD8+ clones among the top 100. Persistence during tofacitinib was seen for many expanded lesional clones in scalp and blood.

Treatment here: oral pan-JAK inhibitor, 5-10 mg twice daily. The investigators collected lesional scalp punch biopsies and peripheral blood from alopecia areata patients. Comments on this clone: As yet, its antigen is unknown.

cDNA prepared by RNA extraction and subsequent reverse transcription served as the template for sequencing. The table came from immunoSEQ multiplex PCR; TCRdb's copy has only in-frame clones and leaves some out. Of about 190,000 clones listed, about three fifths are singletons. CDR3 size: 15 residues. The germline CDR1 and CDR2 sequences are SGHRS and YFSETQ. V was pared by 0 bases and J by 2 bases, with 10 bases between. This rearrangement joins TRBV5-1 to TRBJ2-3, with TRBD2 as a possible D gene (5 bases). Sample: CD4+ T cells sorted from blood, taken at week 4, from a patient treated with tofacitinib. The sequence derives from a human donor with alopecia areata. The CDR3 here is CASSLASGNTDTQYF. The CDR3 coding sequence is TGCGCCAGCAGCTTGGCCTCCGGGAACACAGATACGCAGTATTTT.